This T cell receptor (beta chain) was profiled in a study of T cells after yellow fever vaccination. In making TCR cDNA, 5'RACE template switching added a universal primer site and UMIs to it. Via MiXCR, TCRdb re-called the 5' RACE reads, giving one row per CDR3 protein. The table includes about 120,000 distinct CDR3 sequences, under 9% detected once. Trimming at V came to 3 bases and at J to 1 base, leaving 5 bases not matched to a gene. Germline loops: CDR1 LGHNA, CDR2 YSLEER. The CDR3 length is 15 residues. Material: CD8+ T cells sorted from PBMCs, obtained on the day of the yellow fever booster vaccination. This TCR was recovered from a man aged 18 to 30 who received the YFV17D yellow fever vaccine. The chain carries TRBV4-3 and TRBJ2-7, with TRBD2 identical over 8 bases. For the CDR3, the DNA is TGCGCCAGCAGCCAGGGACTAGACCCTTCCTACGAGCAGTACTTC. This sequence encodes CASSQGLDPSYEQYF.